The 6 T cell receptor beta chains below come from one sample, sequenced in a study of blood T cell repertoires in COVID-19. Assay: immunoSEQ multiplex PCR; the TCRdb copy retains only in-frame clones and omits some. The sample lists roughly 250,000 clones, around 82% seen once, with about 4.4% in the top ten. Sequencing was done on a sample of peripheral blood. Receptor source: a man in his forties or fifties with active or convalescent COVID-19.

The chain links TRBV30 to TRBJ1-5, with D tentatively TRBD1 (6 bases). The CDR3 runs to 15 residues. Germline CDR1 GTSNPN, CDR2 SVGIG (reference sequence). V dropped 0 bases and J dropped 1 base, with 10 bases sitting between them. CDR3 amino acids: CAWSVATGSNQPQHF. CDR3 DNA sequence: TGTGCCTGGAGTGTAGCAACAGGGAGCAATCAGCCCCAGCATTTT. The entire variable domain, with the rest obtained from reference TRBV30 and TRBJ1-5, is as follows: SQTIHQWPATLVQPVGSPLSLECTVEGTSNPNLYWYRQAAGRGLQLLFYSVGIGQISSEVPQNLSASRPQDRQFILSSKKLLLSDSGFYLCAWSVATGSNQPQHFGDGTRLSIL.

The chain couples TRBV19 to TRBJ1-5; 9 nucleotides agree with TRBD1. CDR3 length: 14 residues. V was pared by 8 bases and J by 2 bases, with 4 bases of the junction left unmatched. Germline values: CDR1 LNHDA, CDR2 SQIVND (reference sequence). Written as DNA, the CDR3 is TGTGCCAGTTGTACAGGGGGCGGCAATCAGCCCCAGCATTTT. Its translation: CASCTGGGNQPQHF.

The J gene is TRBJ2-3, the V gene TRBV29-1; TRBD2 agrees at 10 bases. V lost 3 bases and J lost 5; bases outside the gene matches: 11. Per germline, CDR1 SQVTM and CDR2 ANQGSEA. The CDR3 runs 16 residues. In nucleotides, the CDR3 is TGCAGCGTTGAGCCCAGAGCTAGCGGGGGAGGAGATACGCAGTATTTT. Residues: CSVEPRASGGGDTQYF.

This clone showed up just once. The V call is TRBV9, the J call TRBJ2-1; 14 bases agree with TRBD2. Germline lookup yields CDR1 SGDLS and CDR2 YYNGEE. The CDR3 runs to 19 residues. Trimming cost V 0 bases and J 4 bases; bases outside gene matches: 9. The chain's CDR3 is CASSVAGGTSGGPYNEQFF. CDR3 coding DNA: TGTGCCAGCAGCGTAGCTGGCGGGACTAGCGGGGGACCATACAATGAGCAGTTCTTC.

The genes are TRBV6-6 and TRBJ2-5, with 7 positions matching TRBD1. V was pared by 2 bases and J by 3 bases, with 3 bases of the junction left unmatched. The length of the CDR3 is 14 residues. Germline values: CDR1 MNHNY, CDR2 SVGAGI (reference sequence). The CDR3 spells CASSYRDRKETQYF. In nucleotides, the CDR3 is TGTGCCAGCAGTTACAGGGACAGAAAAGAGACCCAGTACTTC.

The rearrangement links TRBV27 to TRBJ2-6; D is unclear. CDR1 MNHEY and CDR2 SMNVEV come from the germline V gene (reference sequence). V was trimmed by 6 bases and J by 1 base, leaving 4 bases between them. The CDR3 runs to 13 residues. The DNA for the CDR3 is TGTGCCAGCAGACAATCTGGGGCCAACGTCCTGACTTTC. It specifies CASRQSGANVLTF.